The next 5 T cell receptor beta chains were all read from a single sample in a study of OX40 agonist ivuxolimab in advanced cancers. This table comes from immunoSEQ multiplex PCR, and its TCRdb copy is limited to in-frame clones, with some not included. The data show 65,000 to 95,000 clones, approximately 89% seen once. Sequenced here: CD4+ or CD8+ T cells sorted from blood, sampled in a trial of the OX40 agonist ivuxolimab. The receptors were sampled from an adult with an advanced solid tumor such as melanoma, head and neck, liver or kidney cancer.

This clone was seen a few times. This chain connects TRBV4-1 to TRBJ1-3; D remains ambiguous. With 0 bases removed from V and 0 bases from J, the gap between germline ends came to 9 bases. The CDR3 sequence is 16 residues long. Germline CDR1 and CDR2: MGHRA and YSYEKL. CDR3 DNA: TGCGCCAGCAGCCAAGATGCGGGTAGCTCTGGAAACACCATATATTTT. This sequence encodes CASSQDAGSSGNTIYF.

The chain employs TRBV7-8 and TRBJ2-7, with TRBD2 identical over 9 bases. The CDR3 totals 15 residues. V lost 1 base and J lost 4; bases outside the gene matches: 5. Germline V gives CDR1 SGHVS, CDR2 FQNEAQ. The CDR3 reads CASSLGRTSVYEQYF. The CDR3 DNA is TGTGCCAGCAGCTTAGGCCGGACTAGCGTATACGAGCAGTACTTC.

The chain recombines TRBV30 with TRBJ1-6, with unresolved D. CDR1 and CDR2 from the germline V gene are GTSNPN and SVGIG (reference sequence). The length of the CDR3 is 13 residues. V lost 1 base to trimming and J lost 7 bases, with 8 bases between them. The CDR3 DNA reads as TGTGCCTGGAGTGGGGCTGCCAATTCACCCCTCCACTTT. Its protein product is CAWSGAANSPLHF.

This clone turned up a few times. The chain joins TRBV30 to TRBJ1-6; no definite D call. V dropped 2 bases and J dropped 7 bases, with 12 bases sitting between them. From germline, CDR1 is GTSNPN and CDR2 SVGIG (reference sequence). The CDR3 length is 14 residues. Here the CDR3 DNA reads TGTGCCTGGAGTACCCTATACGGGAATTCACCCCTCCACTTT. Its translation is CAWSTLYGNSPLHF.

A single count supports this clone. This chain joins TRBV19 and TRBJ2-3; 12 bases agree with TRBD2. Germline CDR1 and CDR2: LNHDA and SQIVND (reference sequence). The CDR3 length is 17 residues. After removal of 4 bases from V and 6 bases from J, the junction contained 11 bases not matched to a gene. As DNA, the CDR3 is TGTGCCAGTAGTAGAGGGGGACTAGCGGGTGCTGTGGATACGCAGTATTTT. Translation gives CASSRGGLAGAVDTQYF.